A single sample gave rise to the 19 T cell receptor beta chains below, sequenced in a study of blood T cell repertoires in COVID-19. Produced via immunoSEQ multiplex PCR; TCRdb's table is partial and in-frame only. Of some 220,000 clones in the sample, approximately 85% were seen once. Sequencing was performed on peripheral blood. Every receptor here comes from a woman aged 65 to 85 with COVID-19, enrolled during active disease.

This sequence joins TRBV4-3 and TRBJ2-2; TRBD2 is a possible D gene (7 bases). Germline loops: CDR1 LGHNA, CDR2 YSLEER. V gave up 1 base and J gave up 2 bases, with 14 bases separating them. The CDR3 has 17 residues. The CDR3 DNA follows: TGCGCCAGCAGCCAAGTTGGGGCGGGGGCTAACACCGGGGAGCTGTTTTTT. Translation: CASSQVGAGANTGELFF.

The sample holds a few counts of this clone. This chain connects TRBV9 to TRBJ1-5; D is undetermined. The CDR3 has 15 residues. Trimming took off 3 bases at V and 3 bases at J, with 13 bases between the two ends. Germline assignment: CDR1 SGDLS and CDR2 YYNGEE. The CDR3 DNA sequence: TGTGCCAGCAGCGCGACACAGAATCCCAATCAGCCCCAGCATTTT. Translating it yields CASSATQNPNQPQHF.

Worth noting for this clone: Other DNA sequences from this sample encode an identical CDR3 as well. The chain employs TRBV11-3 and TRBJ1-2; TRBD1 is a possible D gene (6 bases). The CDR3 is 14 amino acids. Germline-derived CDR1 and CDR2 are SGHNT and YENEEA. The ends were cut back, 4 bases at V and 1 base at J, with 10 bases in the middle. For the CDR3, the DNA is TGTGCCAGCAGCTCGGACAGACTTAACTATGGCTACACCTTC. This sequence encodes CASSSDRLNYGYTF. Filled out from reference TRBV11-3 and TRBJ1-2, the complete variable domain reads EAGVVQSPRYKIIEKKQPVAFWCNPISGHNTLYWYLQNLGQGPELLIRYENEEAVDDSQLPKDRFSAERLKGVDSTLKIQPAELGDSAVYLCASSSDRLNYGYTFGSGTRLTVV.

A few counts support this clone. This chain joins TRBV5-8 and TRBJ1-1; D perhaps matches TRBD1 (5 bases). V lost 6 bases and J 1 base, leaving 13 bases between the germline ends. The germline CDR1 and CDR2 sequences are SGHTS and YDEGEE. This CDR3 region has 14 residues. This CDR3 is CASIHPTGNTEAFF. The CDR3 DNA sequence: TGTGCCAGCATCCATCCTACAGGGAACACTGAAGCTTTCTTT.

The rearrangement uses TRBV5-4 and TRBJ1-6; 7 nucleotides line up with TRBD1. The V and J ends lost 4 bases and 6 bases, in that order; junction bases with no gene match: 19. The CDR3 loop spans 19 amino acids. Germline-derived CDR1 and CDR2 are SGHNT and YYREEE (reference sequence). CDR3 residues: CASSRIGKTGERSNSPLHF. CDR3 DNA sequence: TGTGCCAGCAGCCGTATTGGTAAAACAGGGGAACGGAGTAATTCACCCCTCCACTTT.

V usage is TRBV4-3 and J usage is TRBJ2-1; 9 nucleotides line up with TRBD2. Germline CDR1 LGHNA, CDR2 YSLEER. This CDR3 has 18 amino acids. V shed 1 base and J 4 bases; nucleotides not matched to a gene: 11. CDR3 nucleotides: TGCGCCAGCAGCCAAGTAGCGCTTGGACTAGCGCCTTACAATGAGCAGTTCTTC. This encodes CASSQVALGLAPYNEQFF.

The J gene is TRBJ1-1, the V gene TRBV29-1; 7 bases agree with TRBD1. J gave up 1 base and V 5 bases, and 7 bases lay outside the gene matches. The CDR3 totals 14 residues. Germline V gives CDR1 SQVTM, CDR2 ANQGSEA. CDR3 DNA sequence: TGCAGCGTTAGAACTGGGACAGCGAACACTGAAGCTTTCTTT. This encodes CSVRTGTANTEAFF. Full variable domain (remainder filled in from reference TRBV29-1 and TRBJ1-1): SAVISQKPSRDICQRGTSLTIQCQVDSQVTMMFWYRQQPGQSLTLIATANQGSEATYESGFVIDKFPISRPNLTFSTLTVSNMSPEDSSIYLCSVRTGTANTEAFFGQGTRLTVV.

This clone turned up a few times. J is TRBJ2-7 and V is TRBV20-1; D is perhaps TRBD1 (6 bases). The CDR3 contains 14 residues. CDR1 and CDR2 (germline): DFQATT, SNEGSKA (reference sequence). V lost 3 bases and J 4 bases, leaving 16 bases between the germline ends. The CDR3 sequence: CSASTQGKRYEQYF. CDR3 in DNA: TGCAGTGCTAGTACACAGGGAAAGCGGTACGAGCAGTACTTC.

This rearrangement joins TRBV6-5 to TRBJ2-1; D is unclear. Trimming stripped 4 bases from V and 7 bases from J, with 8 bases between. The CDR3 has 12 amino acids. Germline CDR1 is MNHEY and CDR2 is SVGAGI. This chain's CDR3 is CASSSTWNEQFF. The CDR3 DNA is TGTGCCAGCAGTTCAACATGGAATGAGCAGTTCTTC.

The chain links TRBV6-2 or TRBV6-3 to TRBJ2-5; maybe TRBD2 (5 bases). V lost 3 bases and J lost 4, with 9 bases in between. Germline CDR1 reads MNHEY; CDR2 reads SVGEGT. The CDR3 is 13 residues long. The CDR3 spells CASSYVRGETQYF. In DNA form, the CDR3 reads TGTGCCAGCAGTTATGTACGGGGAGAGACCCAGTACTTC.

In DNA form, the CDR3 reads TGTGCCAGTAGTCCCCTCTGGGAGATCTTAGCCCATAGCAATCAGCCCCAGCATTTT. Its protein product is CASSPLWEILAHSNQPQHF. V gene TRBV19 combines with J gene TRBJ1-5; no reliable D call. The CDR3 sequence is 19 residues long. The V end lost 5 bases, the J end lost 0 bases, and 23 bases lay between the germline ends. In germline, CDR1 is LNHDA, CDR2 SQIVND (reference sequence). The variable domain in full, with the rest retrieved from reference TRBV19 and TRBJ1-5, is DGGITQSPKYLFRKEGQNVTLSCEQNLNHDAMYWYRQDPGQGLRLIYYSQIVNDFQKGDIAEGYSVSREKKESFPLTVTSAQKNPTAFYLCASSPLWEILAHSNQPQHFGDGTRLSIL.

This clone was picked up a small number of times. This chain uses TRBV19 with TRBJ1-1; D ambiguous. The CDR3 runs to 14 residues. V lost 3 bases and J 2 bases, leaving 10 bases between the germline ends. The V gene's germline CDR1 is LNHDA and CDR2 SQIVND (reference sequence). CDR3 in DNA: TGTGCCAGTAGTATGTTGCAGGTAAACACTGAAGCTTTCTTT. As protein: CASSMLQVNTEAFF.

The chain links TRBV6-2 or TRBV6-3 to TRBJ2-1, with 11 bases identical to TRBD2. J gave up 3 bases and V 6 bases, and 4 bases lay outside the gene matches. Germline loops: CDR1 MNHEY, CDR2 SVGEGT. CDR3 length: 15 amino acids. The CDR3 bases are TGTGCCAGCAGCCGTAGCGGGGGGGACTACAATGAGCAGTTCTTC. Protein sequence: CASSRSGGDYNEQFF.

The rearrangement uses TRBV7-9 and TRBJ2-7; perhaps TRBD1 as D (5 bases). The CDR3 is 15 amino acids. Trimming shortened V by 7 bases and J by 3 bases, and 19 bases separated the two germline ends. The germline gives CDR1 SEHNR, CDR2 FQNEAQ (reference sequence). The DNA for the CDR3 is TGTGCCAGCAACTCCCTCCAGGGAAATCTCTACGAGCAGTACTTC. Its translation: CASNSLQGNLYEQYF.

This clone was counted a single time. The chain's CDR3 is CASTLAGGSYEQYF. The CDR3 DNA reads as TGTGCCAGCACCCTAGCGGGAGGTTCCTACGAGCAGTACTTC. The rearrangement links TRBV27 to TRBJ2-7, with 11 bases aligning to TRBD2. CDR3 length equals 14 residues. Per germline, CDR1 MNHEY and CDR2 SMNVEV (reference sequence). Losses at the gene ends were 7 bases for V and 1 base for J; bases not matched to a gene: 3.

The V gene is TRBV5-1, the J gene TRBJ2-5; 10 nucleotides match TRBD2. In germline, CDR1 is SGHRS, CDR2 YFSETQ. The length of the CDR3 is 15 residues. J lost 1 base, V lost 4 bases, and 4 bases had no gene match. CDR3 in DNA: TGCGCCAGCAGCGTGTCTAGCGGGGGCCAAGAGACCCAGTACTTC. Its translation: CASSVSSGGQETQYF.

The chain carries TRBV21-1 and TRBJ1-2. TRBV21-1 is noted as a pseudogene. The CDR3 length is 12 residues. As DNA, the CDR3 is TGTGCCAGCCTAATATTAATTTCCGGCTACACCTTC. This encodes CASLILISGYTF.

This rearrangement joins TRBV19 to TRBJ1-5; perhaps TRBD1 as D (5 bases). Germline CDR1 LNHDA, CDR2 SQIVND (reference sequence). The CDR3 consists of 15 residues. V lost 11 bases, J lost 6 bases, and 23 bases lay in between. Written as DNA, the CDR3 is TGTGCCTCTGGAGGGGATTACGGTAGGGCTCAGCCCCAGCATTTT. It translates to CASGGDYGRAQPQHF.

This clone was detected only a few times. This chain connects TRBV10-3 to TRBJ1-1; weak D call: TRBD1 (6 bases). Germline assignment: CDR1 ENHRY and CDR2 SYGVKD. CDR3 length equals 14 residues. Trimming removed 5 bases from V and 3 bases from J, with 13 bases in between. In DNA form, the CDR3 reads TGTGCCATCAGTCACAGGGAGGGGGACACTGAAGCTTTCTTT. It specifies CAISHREGDTEAFF.